The present entry profiles one TCR beta chain with its context. Building the TCR beta libraries relied on iRepertoire HTBI primers, and CDR3 regions underwent Arm-PCR. From the multiplex PCR reads, TCRdb called clonotypes with MiXCR, one entry per CDR3 protein. The sample includes about 220,000 distinct CDR3 sequences, around a fifth seen only once; the top ten take 12%. This CDR3 is 11 amino acids long. Germline lookup yields CDR1 SNHLY and CDR2 FYNNEI. The ends were cut back, 4 bases at V and 10 bases at J, with 10 bases in the middle. This record comes from a study of regulatory T cells in long-lasting Graves disease. Sample time point: newly diagnosed GD, antithyroid drugs for less than 3 months. Researchers made the TCR library from RNA that was extracted from PBMCs. These data were also reused for a study on T cells in Graves' hyperthyroidism and ophthalmopathy. That paper adds: A 13 V-J model separated ophthalmopathy from stable hyperthyroidism. For ophthalmopathy, model prediction preceded onset by a median about 6.4 months.

Sequencing used peripheral blood mononuclear cells (PBMCs), obtained at new diagnosis, from a patient treated with antithyroid drugs. The chain is built from TRBV2 and TRBJ1-1; unclear D gene. The receptor comes from a woman aged 30 to 39 with Graves disease. CDR3 nucleotide sequence: TGTGCCAGCAGTGTCGTTTTGGGAGCTTTCTTT. Its translation: CASSVVLGAFF. Filled out from reference TRBV2 and TRBJ1-1, the complete variable domain reads EPEVTQTPSHQVTQMGQEVILRCVPISNHLYFYWYRQILGQKVEFLVSFYNNEISEKSEIFDDQFSVERPDGSNFTLKIRSTKLEDSAMYFCASSVVLGAFFGQGTRLTVV.